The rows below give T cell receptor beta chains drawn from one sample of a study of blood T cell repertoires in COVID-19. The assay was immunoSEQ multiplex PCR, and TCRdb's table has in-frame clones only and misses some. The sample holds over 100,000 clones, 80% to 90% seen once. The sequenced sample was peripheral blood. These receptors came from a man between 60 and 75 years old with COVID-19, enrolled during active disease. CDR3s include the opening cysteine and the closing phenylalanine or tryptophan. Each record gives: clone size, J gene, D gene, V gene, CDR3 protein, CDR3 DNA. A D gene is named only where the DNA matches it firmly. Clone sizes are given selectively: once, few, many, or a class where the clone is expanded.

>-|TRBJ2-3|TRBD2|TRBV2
CAIPTGGIGTDTQYF
TGTGCCATCCCAACGGGGGGGATTGGTACAGATACGCAGTATTTT
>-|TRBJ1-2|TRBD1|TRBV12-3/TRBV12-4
CASSRDRGLYTF
TGTGCCAGCAGTCGGGACAGGGGGCTCTACACCTTC
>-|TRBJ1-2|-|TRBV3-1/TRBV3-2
CASSRGGYTF
TGTGCCAGCAGCAGGGGGGGCTACACCTTC
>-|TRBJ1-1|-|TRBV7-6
CASSLATGPNTEAFF
TGTGCCAGCAGCTTAGCGACAGGCCCGAACACTGAAGCTTTCTTT
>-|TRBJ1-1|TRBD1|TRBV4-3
CASSQDIGDRGRIHF
TGCGCCAGCAGCCAAGATATCGGGGACAGGGGTAGAATCCACTTT
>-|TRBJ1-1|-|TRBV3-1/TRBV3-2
CASSPADRRTEAFF
TGTGCCAGCAGCCCAGCCGACAGACGGACTGAAGCTTTCTTT
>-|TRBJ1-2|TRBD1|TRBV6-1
CASSEAEVGQRFF
TGTGCCAGCAGTGAAGCGGAGGTGGGACAGCGTTTCTTC
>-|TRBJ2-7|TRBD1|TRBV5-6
CASGLPGQGAVEQYF
TGTGCCAGCGGTCTACCGGGACAGGGGGCGGTCGAGCAGTACTTC
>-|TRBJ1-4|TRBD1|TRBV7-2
CASSLWAGQGREKLFF
TGTGCCAGCAGCTTATGGGCGGGACAGGGACGTGAAAAACTGTTTTTT
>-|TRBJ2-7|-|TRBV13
CASSLGSLAREQYF
TGTGCCAGCAGCTTAGGATCCCTAGCAAGGGAGCAGTACTTC
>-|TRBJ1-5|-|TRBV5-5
CASRGDWRNQPQHF
TGTGCCAGCAGAGGAGATTGGCGCAATCAGCCCCAGCATTTT
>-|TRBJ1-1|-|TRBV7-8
CASSLVARNTEAFF
TGTGCCAGCAGCTTAGTGGCACGGAACACTGAAGCTTTCTTT
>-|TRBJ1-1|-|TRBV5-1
CASSDGSIPLTEAFF
TGCGCCAGCAGCGACGGGTCGATCCCTCTCACTGAAGCTTTCTTT
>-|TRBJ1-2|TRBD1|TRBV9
CASSVVPGGQGYTF
TGTGCCAGCAGCGTAGTGCCAGGGGGCCAAGGCTACACCTTC
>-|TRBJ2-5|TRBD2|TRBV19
CASSNPAGDQETQYF
TGTGCCAGTAGTAATCCAGCGGGGGACCAAGAGACCCAGTACTTC
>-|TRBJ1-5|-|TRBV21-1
CASSKIGDNGRSDQPQHF
TGTGCCAGCAGCAAAATTGGGGATAATGGGAGGAGTGATCAGCCCCAGCATTTT
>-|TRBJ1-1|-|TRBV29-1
CSVEEDTVPEAFF
TGCAGCGTTGAAGAAGACACCGTCCCTGAAGCTTTCTTT
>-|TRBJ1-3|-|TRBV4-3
CASSPPGEAGNTIYF
TGCGCCAGCAGCCCCCCGGGGGAGGCTGGAAACACCATATATTTT
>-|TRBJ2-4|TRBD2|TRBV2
CASRARGGSGTKNIQYF
TGTGCCAGCAGAGCCCGGGGGGGCTCTGGGACCAAAAACATTCAGTACTTC
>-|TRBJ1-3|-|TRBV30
CAWSPPGGNTIYF
TGTGCCTGGAGTCCGCCCGGGGGAAACACCATATATTTT
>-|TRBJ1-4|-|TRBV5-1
CASSLEGIATNEKLFF
TGCGCCAGCAGCTTGGAGGGGATTGCAACTAATGAAAAACTGTTTTTT
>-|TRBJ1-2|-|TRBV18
CASSPMAALANYGYTF
TGTGCCAGCTCACCAATGGCGGCCCTTGCTAACTATGGCTACACCTTC
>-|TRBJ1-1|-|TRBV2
CASSEWDSHTGRTEAFF
TGTGCCAGCAGTGAGTGGGACTCCCACACCGGTCGTACTGAAGCTTTCTTT
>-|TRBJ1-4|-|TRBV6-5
CASRPQGDNSEKLFF
TGTGCCAGCAGACCTCAAGGCGACAATAGTGAAAAACTGTTTTTT
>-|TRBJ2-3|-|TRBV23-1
CASSLPSPTVPSTDTQYF
TGCGCCAGCAGTCTTCCCTCCCCGACAGTGCCTAGCACAGATACGCAGTATTTT
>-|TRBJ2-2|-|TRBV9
CASSPPDRPGELFF
TGTGCCAGCAGCCCCCCGGACAGACCCGGGGAGCTGTTTTTT
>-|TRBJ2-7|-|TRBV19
CASSISPGDSYEQYF
TGTGCCAGTAGTATATCGCCAGGGGATTCCTACGAGCAGTACTTC
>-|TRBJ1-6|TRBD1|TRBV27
CASSLKDRYNSPLHF
TGTGCCAGCAGTTTGAAGGACAGGTATAATTCACCCCTCCACTTT
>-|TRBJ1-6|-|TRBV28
CASTRVSYNSPLHF
TGTGCCAGCACGAGGGTCTCCTATAATTCACCCCTCCACTTT
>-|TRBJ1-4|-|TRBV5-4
CASSLGASEKLFF
TGTGCCAGCAGCTTGGGGGCCTCCGAAAAACTGTTTTTT
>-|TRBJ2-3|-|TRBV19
CASGGAGTTDTQYF
TGTGCCAGTGGAGGCGCCGGAACCACAGATACGCAGTATTTT
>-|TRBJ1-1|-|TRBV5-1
CASSLMRNTEAFF
TGCGCCAGCAGCTTGATGCGGAACACTGAAGCTTTCTTT
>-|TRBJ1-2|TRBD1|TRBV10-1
CASSDTGGYGYTF
TGCGCCAGCAGTGATACAGGGGGCTATGGCTACACCTTC
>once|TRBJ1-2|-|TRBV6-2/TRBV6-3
CASSLDRSANYGYTF
TGTGCCAGCAGTCTTGACAGGTCCGCTAACTATGGCTACACCTTC
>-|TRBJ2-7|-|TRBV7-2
CASSTGWGSVYEQYF
TGTGCCAGCAGCACAGGTTGGGGATCCGTCTACGAGCAGTACTTC
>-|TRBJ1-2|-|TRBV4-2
CASSQGSSGRILNNYGYTF
TGTGCCAGCAGCCAAGGATCCAGCGGCCGGATTCTAAATAACTATGGCTACACCTTC
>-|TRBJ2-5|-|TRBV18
CASSSPIGTQETQYF
TGTGCCAGCTCATCGCCAATTGGGACACAAGAGACCCAGTACTTC
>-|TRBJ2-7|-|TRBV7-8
CASSLGHTGSYEQYF
TGTGCCAGCAGCTTAGGCCATACAGGGTCCTACGAGCAGTACTTC
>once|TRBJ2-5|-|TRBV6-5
CASSYSPGVETQYF
TGTGCCAGCAGTTACTCGCCGGGGGTAGAGACCCAGTACTTC
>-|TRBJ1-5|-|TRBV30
CAWSTTGRNQPQHF
TGTGCCTGGAGTACGACAGGTCGGAATCAGCCCCAGCATTTT
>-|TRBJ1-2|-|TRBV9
CASSDRVNGYTF
TGTGCCAGCAGCGACAGGGTAAATGGCTACACCTTC
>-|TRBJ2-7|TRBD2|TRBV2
CASSVLAGREQYF
TGTGCCAGCAGTGTCCTAGCGGGGCGAGAGCAGTACTTC
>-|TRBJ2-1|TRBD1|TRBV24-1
CATSEGTGFEQFF
TGTGCCACCAGTGAAGGGACAGGGTTTGAGCAGTTCTTC
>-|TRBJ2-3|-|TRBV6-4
CASSLETADTQYF
TGTGCCAGCAGTCTAGAAACGGCAGATACGCAGTATTTT
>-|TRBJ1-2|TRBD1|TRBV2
CASSEGRGLPLYGYTF
TGTGCCAGCAGTGAGGGAAGGGGGCTCCCGCTCTATGGCTACACCTTC
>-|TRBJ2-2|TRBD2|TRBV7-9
CASSLTGLARGTGELFF
TGTGCCAGCAGTTTGACGGGACTAGCGAGAGGAACCGGGGAGCTGTTTTTT
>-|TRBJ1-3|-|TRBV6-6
CASSHGTVENTIYF
TGTGCCAGCAGCCACGGAACAGTGGAAAACACCATATATTTT